The T cell receptor (beta chain) under discussion was sequenced for a study of T cell changes during pregnancy in multiple sclerosis (dated by TCRdb to about 2019). Notes on the research overall: In women with multiple sclerosis, the researchers looked at how the T cell repertoire shifted as pregnancy progressed.

The receptor library was made with the immunoSEQ multiplex PCR assay. Not all clones reach the TCRdb copy of this immuneACCESS table, which keeps in-frame sequences only. Checked studies attribute under half of the gap to unresolved V genes and leave the rest unexplained. The sample contains 50,000 to 75,000 clones, about 94% of them found a single time. Of the sample, more than 2% falls within the top ten clones. The CDR3 sequence holds 15 residues, the cysteine and phenylalanine included. Just CDR3 DNA is preserved here, 45 bases in frame from base 1. Reading the germline V gene (reference sequence) gives CDR1 PRHDT and CDR2 FYEKMQ. Compared with germline, V lacks 3 bases and J lacks 0 bases; bases without a gene match: 1. In the case of this clone: Its antigen is still unknown. The input lacks base qualities; no much larger clone sits a single base away. Other nucleotide sequences in the sample specify the same CDR3.

The TCR comes from a female donor with multiple sclerosis, enrolled in a pregnancy study. The source was CD8+ T cells from peripheral blood mononuclear cells, collected in the third trimester of pregnancy. This chain is built from TRBV13 and TRBJ2-1; 8 central bases correspond to TRBD2. At the DNA level, the sequence is TGTGCCAGCAGCTTTGGGACTAGCTCCTACAATGAGCAGTTCTTC. Its amino acids are CASSFGTSSYNEQFF.